These 5 T cell receptor beta chains originate from one sample sequenced in a study of T-cell memory formation after mild COVID-19. TCRdb passed the 5' RACE reads through MiXCR, listing each CDR3 protein once. The table records about 360,000 distinct CDR3 sequences, around 15% of them present only once. The sample comprised PBMCs or a T cell subset sorted from them (not recorded which). These receptors were obtained from a man between 18 and 29 years old who had mild COVID-19 (a few samples of this study predate the infection). Cell type and time point are not known.

This clonotype was found a few times. The chain recombines TRBV18 with TRBJ2-3, with TRBD2 matching over 7 bases. CDR1 is KGHSH, CDR2 LQKENI, per germline. CDR3 length: 15 residues. With 2 bases clipped from V and 0 bases from J, the junction kept 2 bases outside the gene matches. CDR3 region: CASSPKAGSTDTQYF. As DNA, the CDR3 is TGTGCCAGCTCACCAAAAGCGGGAAGCACAGATACGCAGTATTTT.

This clonotype was seen more than once but under ten times. The rearrangement joins TRBV20-1 to TRBJ1-6, with D tentatively TRBD1 (5 bases). The CDR3 has 15 amino acids. CDR1 and CDR2 from the germline V gene are DFQATT and SNEGSKA (reference sequence). The ends were cut back, 2 bases at V and 10 bases at J, with 18 bases in the middle. The CDR3 nucleotides are TGCAGTGCTAGAAAGGTGGGGGGGGGAGACTCACCCCTCCACTTT. This translates into CSARKVGGGDSPLHF.

This clonotype has just one count. The chain employs TRBV7-2 and TRBJ1-1; D is undetermined. V gave up 2 bases and J gave up 1 base, with 8 bases separating them. The germline V gene encodes CDR1 SGHTA and CDR2 FQGNSA. The CDR3 loop spans 14 amino acids. CDR3 bases: TGTGCCAGCAGCTTACCCCCAGGGAACACTGAAGCTTTCTTT. It translates to CASSLPPGNTEAFF.

This clonotype was seen more than once but under ten times. The chain has TRBV6-2 or TRBV6-3 and TRBJ2-7; the D gene is possibly TRBD2 (5 bases). Between the trimmed V and J ends, which lost 10 bases and 1 base, there was a span of 17 bases. The CDR3 is 14 residues long. Germline V gene data show CDR1 as MNHEY and CDR2 as SVGEGT. The DNA for the CDR3 is TGTGCCACCGGCAAGAGGGTGGCTTCCTACGAGCAGTACGTC. Its translation is CATGKRVASYEQYV.

This clonotype was picked up a small number of times. This sequence joins TRBV7-6 and TRBJ1-1; D possibly corresponds to TRBD1 (6 bases). Trimming pared 2 bases from V and 0 bases from J, leaving 13 bases between. The CDR3 is made up of 16 amino acids. The germline V gene has CDR1 SGHVS and CDR2 FNYEAQ. In nucleotides, the CDR3 is TGTGCCAGCAGCTTAAGTCAGGGGAAAATGAACACTGAAGCTTTCTTT. Protein sequence: CASSLSQGKMNTEAFF.